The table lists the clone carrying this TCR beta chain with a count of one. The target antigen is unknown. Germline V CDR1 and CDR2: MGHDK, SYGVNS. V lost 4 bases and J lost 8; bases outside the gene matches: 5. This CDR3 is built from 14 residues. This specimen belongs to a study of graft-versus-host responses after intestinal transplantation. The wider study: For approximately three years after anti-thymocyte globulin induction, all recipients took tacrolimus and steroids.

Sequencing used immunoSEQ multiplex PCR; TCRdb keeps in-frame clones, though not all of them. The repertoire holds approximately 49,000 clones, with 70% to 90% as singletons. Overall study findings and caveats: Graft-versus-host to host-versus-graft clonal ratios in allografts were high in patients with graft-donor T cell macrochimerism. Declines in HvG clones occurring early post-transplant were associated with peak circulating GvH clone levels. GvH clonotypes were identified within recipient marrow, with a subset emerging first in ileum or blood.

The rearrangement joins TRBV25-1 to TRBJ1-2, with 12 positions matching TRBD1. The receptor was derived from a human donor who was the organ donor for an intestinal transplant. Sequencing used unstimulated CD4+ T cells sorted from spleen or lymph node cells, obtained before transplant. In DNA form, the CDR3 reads TGTGCCAGCAGTGCTACCGGGACAGGGGGCGGCTACACCTTC. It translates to CASSATGTGGGYTF.